The rows below give T cell receptor beta chains drawn from one sample of a study of shared clonotypes between healthy human individuals. Libraries were prepared by immunoSEQ multiplex PCR; TCRdb keeps only in-frame clonotypes and omits some of them. The repertoire holds about 2.1 million clones, 85% to 95% seen once, with roughly 1.8% in the top ten. Sample: naive CD8+ T cells from PBMCs. The receptors were sampled from a young man in good health. Some clones in this sample may be carry-over from other donors' samples. Both conserved end residues are part of each CDR3. A D gene is named only where the DNA matches it firmly. Clone size is not always given. Where it is, it says once, few, many or a class for expanded clones.

V,D,J,size,DNA,CDR3
TRBV5-1,TRBD1,TRBJ2-7,NA,TGCGCCAGCAGCTGGGGGACAGGGGCGACCTACGAGCAGTACTTC,CASSWGTGATYEQYF
TRBV2,NA,TRBJ2-7,once,TGTGCCAGCGGCCGGGTGGTAGGCTACGAGCAGTACTTC,CASGRVVGYEQYF
TRBV4-1,NA,TRBJ2-7,NA,TGCGCCAGCAGCCCATCGGGGTCCGGGACGACCTACGAGCAGTACTTC,CASSPSGSGTTYEQYF
TRBV27,TRBD2,TRBJ2-3,NA,TGTGCCAGCAGTTTGTCCCCACTTCGACTAGCGGGGAGGGGGGATACGCAGTATTTT,CASSLSPLRLAGRGDTQYF
TRBV30,NA,TRBJ1-1,few,TGTGCCTGGAGGGAACAGGGTATTGTGGCGATGAACACTGAAGCTTTCTTT,CAWREQGIVAMNTEAFF
TRBV7-8,TRBD2,TRBJ2-1,NA,TGTGCCAGCAGCTTAGGCCTAGCGGGAGGGTTCTTGGGTGCCTACAATGAGCAGTTCTTC,CASSLGLAGGFLGAYNEQFF
TRBV7-9,NA,TRBJ1-2,once,TGTGCCAGCAGCTTAGGAGACCTCGGCTACACCTTC,CASSLGDLGYTF
TRBV10-3,NA,TRBJ1-2,NA,TGTGCCATCACTTCCGGTCACAAAGATGGCTACACCTTC,CAITSGHKDGYTF
TRBV5-1,NA,TRBJ2-1,NA,TGCGCCAGCAGCCCAGGGCCCGGGACGCCTATGGGGAATGAGCAGTTCTTC,CASSPGPGTPMGNEQFF
TRBV2,NA,TRBJ2-3,NA,TGTGCCAGCAGGACGACGGAAACACACACAGATACGCAGTATTTT,CASRTTETHTDTQYF
TRBV7-9,NA,TRBJ1-1,NA,TGTGCCAGCAGCTTAGTTCGGGCGGAGAACACTGAAGCTTTCTTT,CASSLVRAENTEAFF
TRBV4-1,NA,TRBJ2-7,NA,TGCGCCAGCAGCCAAGAATTCGACCCTATCTACGAGCAGTACTTC,CASSQEFDPIYEQYF
TRBV9,NA,TRBJ2-6,NA,TGTGCCAGCAGCCCTCAGGGGGCCAACGTCCTGACTTTC,CASSPQGANVLTF
TRBV2,NA,TRBJ2-2,NA,TGTGCCAGCCGGGACACTTCGAACACCGGGGAGCTGTTTTTT,CASRDTSNTGELFF
TRBV6-5,NA,TRBJ2-3,once,TGTGCCAGCGGGGACACCACAGATACGCAGTATTTT,CASGDTTDTQYF
TRBV30,NA,TRBJ2-3,NA,TGTGCCTGCCAGACAGACACAGATACGCAGTATTTT,CACQTDTDTQYF
TRBV4-2,NA,TRBJ2-1,NA,TGTGCCAGCAGCCAAGAAACGCGTCAAAATGAGCAGTTCTTC,CASSQETRQNEQFF
TRBV5-1,NA,TRBJ2-7,NA,TGCGCCAGCAGCCCGGGGCAGGGTATTAGACCTGGATCCTACGAGCAGTACTTC,CASSPGQGIRPGSYEQYF
TRBV5-1,NA,TRBJ2-7,NA,TGCGCCAGCAGCTTGACCAGGGGGGGCATCTCCTACGAGCAGTACTTC,CASSLTRGGISYEQYF
TRBV9,NA,TRBJ2-2,NA,TGTGCCAGCAGCGTAGAAAAGCGGATAAACACCGGGGAGCTGTTTTTT,CASSVEKRINTGELFF
TRBV11-2,NA,TRBJ1-1,NA,TGTGCCAGCCTCAAGACCCAGGGAGAGAACACTGAAGCTTTCTTT,CASLKTQGENTEAFF
TRBV7-9,TRBD2,TRBJ2-1,NA,TGTGCCAGCAGCTATACGACTAGCGGGAGGGCGGGGAATGAGCAGTTCTTC,CASSYTTSGRAGNEQFF
TRBV4-3,TRBD2,TRBJ2-5,NA,TGCGCCAGCAGCCGAGGACTAGCTGCGGAGACCCAGTACTTC,CASSRGLAAETQYF
TRBV28,NA,TRBJ2-7,NA,TGTGCCAGCAGTTTAAGTGGGACGTTGTCCTACGAGCAGTACTTC,CASSLSGTLSYEQYF
TRBV28,NA,TRBJ2-7,NA,TGTGCCAGCAGTCTTCATCGCCGGGGCTACGAGCAGTACTTC,CASSLHRRGYEQYF
TRBV7-9,TRBD2,TRBJ2-7,once,TGTGCCAGCAGCTACTCTAGCGGGAGGGCCTCCTACGAGCAGTACTTC,CASSYSSGRASYEQYF
TRBV6-5,TRBD2,TRBJ2-7,NA,TGTGCCAGCAGTTACTCGGGAGGGAACTACGAGCAGTACTTC,CASSYSGGNYEQYF
TRBV4-2,NA,TRBJ2-1,NA,TGTGCCAGCAGCCAAGATCGGCAGGCTTACAATGAGCAGTTCTTC,CASSQDRQAYNEQFF
TRBV9,TRBD1,TRBJ2-7,NA,TGTGCCAGCAGCGCTGGGACAGGGAGTAGTTTTCGCGAGCAGTACTTC,CASSAGTGSSFREQYF
TRBV19,NA,TRBJ2-2,few,TGTGCCAGTAGTACCCTCGGACAGTCCACCGGGGAGCTGTTTTTT,CASSTLGQSTGELFF
TRBV29-1,NA,TRBJ1-1,NA,TGCAGCGCGGTTTTAAACCAGAACACTGAAGCTTTCTTT,CSAVLNQNTEAFF
TRBV11-3,NA,TRBJ2-1,NA,TGTGCCAGCAGCTTTCGTGGACAGAGCAATGAGCAGTTCTTC,CASSFRGQSNEQFF
TRBV2,TRBD1,TRBJ2-7,NA,TGTGCCAGCGGGGGGACAGGGAGCTACGAGCAGTACTTC,CASGGTGSYEQYF
TRBV4-3,NA,TRBJ2-6,NA,TGCGCCAGCAGCCCGTATGGGTCTAAACCCTCTGGGGCCAACGTCCTGACTTTC,CASSPYGSKPSGANVLTF
TRBV4-3,NA,TRBJ1-2,NA,TGCGCCAGCAGCCAAGATTTACGGGGGAATGGCTACACCTTC,CASSQDLRGNGYTF
TRBV7-9,NA,TRBJ2-5,NA,TGTGCCAGCAGCTCTCATGCCGAGGGGACCCCTTACCAAGAGACCCAGTACTTC,CASSSHAEGTPYQETQYF
TRBV7-9,NA,TRBJ1-1,few,TGTGCCAGCAGCCATTCGGCCCCCCAAGGAGCTTTCTTT,CASSHSAPQGAFF
TRBV19,TRBD1,TRBJ2-1,once,TGTGCCAGTACCCAGGGGGTGAATGAGCAGTTCTTC,CASTQGVNEQFF
TRBV7-9,NA,TRBJ2-1,once,TGTGCCAGCAGCTCTGGGACGATGAACAATGAGCAGTTCTTC,CASSSGTMNNEQFF
TRBV25-1,TRBD1,TRBJ1-1,NA,TGTGCCAGCAGCGGACAGGTCAACACTGAAGCTTTCTTT,CASSGQVNTEAFF
TRBV5-6,TRBD1,TRBJ1-3,NA,TGTGCCAGCAGCTTACAGGGGAGGGTAAACACCATATATTTT,CASSLQGRVNTIYF
TRBV28,TRBD2,TRBJ2-7,NA,TGTGCCAGCAGTATAAACTTCCGGGGTAGCGGGGCCTACGAGCAGTACTTC,CASSINFRGSGAYEQYF
TRBV6-5,TRBD1,TRBJ2-2,NA,TGTGCCAGCAGGACAGGGTTAACCGGGGAGCTGTTTTTT,CASRTGLTGELFF
TRBV2,TRBD2,TRBJ2-1,NA,TGTGCCAGCATCGGGACTAGCGGGAACGAGCAGTTCTTC,CASIGTSGNEQFF
TRBV11-3,NA,TRBJ2-5,NA,TGTGCCAGCAGCTTAGGAGAACAAGAGGTCGAGACCCAGTACTTC,CASSLGEQEVETQYF
TRBV9,NA,TRBJ2-1,NA,TGTGCCAGCAGCGTAGTGTCAAATGAGCAGTTCTTC,CASSVVSNEQFF
TRBV19,TRBD1,TRBJ2-7,NA,TGTGCCAGTAGACCGACAGGGGCCCACGAGCAGTACTTC,CASRPTGAHEQYF
TRBV7-9,NA,TRBJ2-5,NA,TGTGCCAGCAGCACCCGCCCTTGGGAGACCCAGTACTTC,CASSTRPWETQYF
TRBV2,TRBD1,TRBJ1-1,NA,TGTGCCAGCAGTCGGACAGGATTGAACACTGAAGCTTTCTTT,CASSRTGLNTEAFF
TRBV27,NA,TRBJ2-2,NA,TGTGCCAGCAGTCCACGCACGGCGAACACCGGGGAGCTGTTTTTT,CASSPRTANTGELFF
TRBV7-8,TRBD1,TRBJ2-7,NA,TGTGCCAGCAACCCTACAGGGGACTCCTACGAGCAGTACTTC,CASNPTGDSYEQYF
TRBV2,NA,TRBJ2-4,NA,TGTGCCAGCAACGGGGGCGCAGACGGGTACTTC,CASNGGADGYF
TRBV7-9,NA,TRBJ2-1,NA,TGTGCCAGCAGCCGGTCCAATGAGCAGTTCTTC,CASSRSNEQFF
TRBV2,NA,TRBJ2-7,NA,TGTGCCAGCAGTTCAGGACGACAGCACGTGGCCTACGAGCAGTACTTC,CASSSGRQHVAYEQYF